This section outlines one T cell receptor (beta chain) sequence together with its context. Its antigen is not identified. The entry originates in a study of long-term antiretroviral therapy in people with HIV. CDR3 length: 18 residues. V was trimmed by 4 bases and J by 3 bases, leaving 24 bases between them. Germline CDR1 reads MNHNS; CDR2 reads SASEGT. Study-wide results and caveats: Information on adherence, resistance and therapy changes was unavailable.

The libraries were made with immunoSEQ v3.0 at survey level. TCRdb's table, derived via immunoSEQ multiplex PCR, lists solely in-frame clones and lacks some. The repertoire holds 34,000 or so clones, with 85% as singletons. V usage is TRBV6-1 and J usage is TRBJ1-1; no definite D call. This sequence originates from a woman between 25 and 40 years old with HIV. The specimen comprised unsorted PBMCs, sampled about 2.7 years before starting antiretroviral therapy. CDR3 region: CASSVLPQTGDRDTEAFF. The CDR3 DNA reads TGTGCCAGCAGTGTTCTCCCCCAGACGGGCGATAGGGACACTGAAGCTTTCTTT.